This T cell receptor beta chain was identified during a study of regulatory T cells in long-lasting Graves disease. General observations from the study: Samples came from peripheral blood alone, without thyroid tissue. Patients with persistent disease shared 2,900 or so public clonotypes, outpacing the 966 shared by new patients. Patients with persistent Graves' had lower TCR diversity than newly diagnosed patients. Repertoires from persistent disease leaned toward TRBV28, TRBJ1-2 and TRBJ2-5.

Arm-PCR with iRepertoire HTBI primers amplified the CDR3 regions for these TCR beta libraries. TCRdb re-called the multiplex PCR reads with MiXCR, one entry per CDR3 protein. Of roughly 360,000 distinct CDR3 sequences in the sample, approximately 25% were seen once. Germline CDR1 and CDR2: DFQATT and SNEGSKA (reference sequence). The CDR3 has 14 residues. Time point: persistent/refractory GD, antithyroid drugs over 5 years with positive TRAb. The authors made the TCR library using RNA they extracted from PBMCs. This clonotype has more than one count but fewer than ten. The antigen is undetermined. The clonotype was recovered from a woman aged 40 to 50 with Graves disease. V is TRBV20-1 and J is TRBJ2-4, with D tentatively TRBD2 (5 bases). The better agreement between TRBJ2-7 and the DNA end casts doubt on the J call. This sample comprised peripheral blood mononuclear cells (PBMCs), obtained when the disease was refractory, from a patient treated with antithyroid drugs. The CDR3, as DNA: TGCAGTGCTTCGGGAAGGCGGCCATCCTACGAGCAGTACTTC. It specifies CSASGRRPSYEQYF.